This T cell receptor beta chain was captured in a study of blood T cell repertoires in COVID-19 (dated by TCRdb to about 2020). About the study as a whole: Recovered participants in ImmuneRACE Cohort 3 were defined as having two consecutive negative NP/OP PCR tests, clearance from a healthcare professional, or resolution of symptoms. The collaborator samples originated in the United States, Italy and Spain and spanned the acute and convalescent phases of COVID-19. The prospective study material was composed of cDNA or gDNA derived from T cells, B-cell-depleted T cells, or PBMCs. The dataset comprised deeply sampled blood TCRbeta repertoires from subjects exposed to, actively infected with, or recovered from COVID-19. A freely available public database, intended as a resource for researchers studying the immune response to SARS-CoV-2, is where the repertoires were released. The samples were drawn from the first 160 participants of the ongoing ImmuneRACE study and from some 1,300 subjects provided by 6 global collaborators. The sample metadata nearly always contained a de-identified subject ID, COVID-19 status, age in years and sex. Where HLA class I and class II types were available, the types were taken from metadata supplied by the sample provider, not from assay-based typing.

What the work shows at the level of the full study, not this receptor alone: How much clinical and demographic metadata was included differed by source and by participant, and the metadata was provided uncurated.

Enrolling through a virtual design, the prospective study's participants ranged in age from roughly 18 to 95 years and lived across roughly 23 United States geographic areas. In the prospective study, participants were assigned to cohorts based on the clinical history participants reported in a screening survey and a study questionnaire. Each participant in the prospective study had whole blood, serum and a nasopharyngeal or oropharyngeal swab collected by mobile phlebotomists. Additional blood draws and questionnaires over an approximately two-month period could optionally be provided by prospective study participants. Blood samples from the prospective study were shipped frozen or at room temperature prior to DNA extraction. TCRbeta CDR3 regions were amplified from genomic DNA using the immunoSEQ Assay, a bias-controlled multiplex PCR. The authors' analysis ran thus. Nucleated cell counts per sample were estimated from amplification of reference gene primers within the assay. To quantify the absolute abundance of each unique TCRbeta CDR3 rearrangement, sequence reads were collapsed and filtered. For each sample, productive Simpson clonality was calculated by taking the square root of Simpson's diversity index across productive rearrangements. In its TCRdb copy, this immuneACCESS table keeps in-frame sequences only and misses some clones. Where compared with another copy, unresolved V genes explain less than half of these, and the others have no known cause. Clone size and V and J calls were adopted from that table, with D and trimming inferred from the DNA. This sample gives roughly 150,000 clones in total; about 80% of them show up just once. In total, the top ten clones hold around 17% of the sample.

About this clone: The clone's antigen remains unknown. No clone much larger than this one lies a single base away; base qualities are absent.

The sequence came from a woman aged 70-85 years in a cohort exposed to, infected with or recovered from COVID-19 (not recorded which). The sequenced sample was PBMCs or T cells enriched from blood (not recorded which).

CDR3 sequence: CASSLGRRETQYF. In nucleotide form, the sequence is TGTGCCAGCAGCTTAGGACGGAGGGAGACCCAGTACTTC. The chain couples TRBV11-3 to TRBJ2-5; possibly the D gene is TRBD2, per 5 matching bases. V lost 1 base and J lost 5 bases; the stretch between them is 8 bases long. Via the germline V gene, CDR1 is SGHNT and CDR2 YENEEA. Inclusive of the bounding cysteine and phenylalanine, the CDR3 is 13 residues long. CDR3 DNA only is kept here, 39 bases in frame from base 1. The entire variable domain, with the stretches around the CDR3 drawn from the reference TRBV11-3 and TRBJ2-5 proteins, is EAGVVQSPRYKIIEKKQPVAFWCNPISGHNTLYWYLQNLGQGPELLIRYENEEAVDDSQLPKDRFSAERLKGVDSTLKIQPAELGDSAVYLCASSLGRRETQYFGPGTRLLVL.